Below, 21 T cell receptor gamma chains from the same sample are listed, as sequenced in a study of γδ T cells in repeated Plasmodium falciparum infection (dated by TCRdb to the early 2020s). Library preparation employed multiplex PCR. The sequencer was an Illumina MiSeq. TCRdb reprocessed the public data with the CATT caller; entries with the same nucleotide sequence were combined afterwards. Counted in this sample were around 14,000 gamma-chain clones; 1.6% of them appeared once. The ten most abundant clones make up around 28% of the sample. For bulk TCR repertoire analysis, Vgamma9/Vdelta2+ and Vdelta2-negative gammadelta T cell populations were isolated by flow sorting from peripheral blood mononuclear cells. The sample consisted of gamma-delta T cells from blood. The receptors come from a pool of human donors (malaria-infected and uninfected, not separated).

This clone showed up just a few times. Only one base separates this from a far larger clonotype, so it likely reflects a read error. The rearrangement joins TRGV2 to TRGJ1 or TRGJ2. The CDR3 runs to 13 residues. With V trimmed by 4 bases and J by 8 bases, 11 bases remained unmatched. Germline V gene data show CDR1 as EGSNGY and CDR2 as YDSYNSKV. CDR3 protein: CATWDGPLNKKLF. CDR3 coding DNA: TGTGCCACCTGGGATGGGCCCTTAAATAAGAAACTCTTT.

This clone was seen ten or more times. A far larger clone lies a single base away; this is likely a read error. The sample carries other DNA sequences with the same CDR3. The rearrangement uses TRGV9 and TRGJ1 or TRGJ2. Germline CDR1 and CDR2: GITISATS and ISYDGTV (reference sequence). The V segment lost 6 bases and the J segment 6 bases; nucleotides outside the gene matches: 5. This CDR3 has 11 amino acids. The CDR3 DNA reads as TGTGCCTTGTGGAAAGGTTATAAGAAACTCTTT. Its translation: CALWKGYKKLF.

With respect to this clone: The TCRdb protein comes from a much larger clone and disagrees with this DNA's translation at residue 5, likely due to a read error; the protein given here is derived from the DNA. This sequence joins TRGV9 and TRGJP. TCRdb records no J gene; here it was assigned by comparing the DNA to germline. CDR1 is GITISATS and CDR2 is ISYDGTV in the germline V gene (reference sequence). There are 19 residues in the CDR3. CDR3 in DNA: TGTGCCTTGTGGAAGGTGCATTTTTCGGGAGAGTTGGGCAAAAAAATCAAGGTATTT. It translates to CALWKVHFSGELGKKIKVF.

This clone is labeled as medium-sized. This chain joins TRGV4 and TRGJ1 or TRGJ2. Trimming cost V 0 bases and J 3 bases; bases outside gene matches: 5. Germline values: CDR1 EGSTGY, CDR2 YDSYTSSV. The CDR3 consists of 14 residues. The DNA for the CDR3 is TGTGCCACCTGGGATGGGCCTGTTTATTATAAGAAACTCTTT. This gives the protein CATWDGPVYYKKLF.

This clone was detected ten times or more. Possible read error: a much larger clone is one base away. The rearrangement joins TRGV4 to TRGJ1 or TRGJ2. Per the germline V gene, CDR1 is EGSTGY and CDR2 is YDSYTSSV. The CDR3 totals 9 residues. Here the CDR3 reads CANWDGTLF. In DNA form, the CDR3 reads TGTGCCAACTGGGATGGAACGCTCTTT.

There are many counts of this clone. A read error is likely here: a far larger clone is one base away. This CDR3 is also generated by other DNA sequences in the sample. This chain connects TRGV8 to TRGJP1. Germline CDR1 VENAVY, CDR2 YDSYNSRV. The CDR3 consists of 12 residues. CDR3: CATWVNGWFKIF. The CDR3 DNA reads TGTGCCACCTGGGTCAATGGTTGGTTCAAGATATTC.

The V gene is given as TRGV2, and no J gene call is available. The CDR3 sequence is 18 residues long. The germline gives CDR1 EGSNGY, CDR2 YDSYNSKV. The CDR3 protein is CATWDGPGVPYHWLVQIF. In DNA, the CDR3 is TGTGCCACCTGGGACGGGCCGGGGGTCCCATACCACTGGTTGGTTCAGATATTT.

This clone was seen a few times. TCRdb's protein for this DNA is that of a much larger clone and differs from the translation at residue 4, likely a read error; the protein shown is the DNA translation. The chain links TRGV9 to TRGJ1 or TRGJ2. The J gene, not given by TCRdb, was assigned here from a germline match of the nucleotide sequence. With V trimmed by 9 bases and J by 7 bases, 12 bases remained unmatched. The V gene's germline CDR1 is GITISATS and CDR2 ISYDGTV (reference sequence). The CDR3 is made up of 12 amino acids. In DNA, the CDR3 is TGTGCCTTGGGGGCCAACCGATATAAGAAACTCTTT. Protein: CALGANRYKKLF.

This clone was counted a few times. A read error is likely here: a far larger clone is one base away. The identical CDR3 is also encoded by other nucleotide sequences in the sample. V and J are TRGV3 and TRGJ1 or TRGJ2. Because TCRdb records no J gene, it was assigned here through a match of the DNA to germline. The germline V gene has CDR1 VTNTFY and CDR2 YDVSTARD (reference sequence). This CDR3 comprises 11 residues. CDR3 bases: TGCGCCACCTGGGACAGTAAGGCGAAACTCTTT. Translated: CATWDSKAKLF.

On this clone: The TCRdb protein, from a much larger clone, departs from this DNA's translation at residue 8, likely by read error; the protein shown derives from the DNA. This chain links TRGV2 with TRGJ1 or TRGJ2. Trimming took 6 bases from V and 8 from J; bases not matched to a gene: 10. The CDR3 sequence is 12 residues long. Germline loops: CDR1 EGSNGY, CDR2 YDSYNSKV. The CDR3 loop is CATWKKPHKKLF. The DNA of the CDR3 is TGTGCCACCTGGAAGAAACCACATAAGAAACTCTTT.

A remark on this clone: A read error may account for a junction end that differs from germline. The rearrangement uses TRGV9 and TRGJP. TCRdb is silent on the J gene; assignment here came from matching the DNA to germline. CDR1 and CDR2 (germline): GITISATS, ISYDGTV (reference sequence). The CDR3 contains 11 residues. The chain's CDR3 is CASWGKKIKVF. The CDR3 DNA sequence: TGCGCGAGTTGGGGCAAAAAAATCAAGGTATTT.

This clone has at least ten counts. A far larger clone is only one base removed, so a read error is likely. Other DNA sequences within the sample encode an identical CDR3. The V gene is TRGV9, the J gene TRGJ1 or TRGJ2. Germline lookup yields CDR1 GITISATS and CDR2 ISYDGTV (reference sequence). The length of the CDR3 is 11 residues. The CDR3 sequence is CALWGGCRKLF. As DNA, the CDR3 is TGTGCCTTGTGGGGGGGCTGTAGGAAACTCTTC.

This clone was counted many times. A read error is likely here: a far larger clone is one base away. Other DNA sequences in the same sample also yield this CDR3. The chain is built from TRGV4 and TRGJ1 or TRGJ2. This CDR3 is 16 amino acids long. CDR1 and CDR2 (germline): EGSTGY, YDSYTSSV. CDR3 sequence reads: CATWDGGVINYYKKLF. The CDR3 bases are TGCGCCACCTGGGATGGTGGGGTAATCAATTATTATAAGAAACTCTTT.

In this sample, this clone turned up a few times. TCRdb has a much larger clone's protein, which differs at residue 6 from the translation of this DNA, likely because of a read error; what is shown is the protein translated from the DNA. The V gene is TRGV4, the J gene TRGJ1 or TRGJ2. No J gene is reported in TCRdb; it was inferred here by comparing the DNA with germline. The V segment lost 3 bases and the J segment 11 bases; nucleotides outside the gene matches: 13. The CDR3 totals 13 residues. Germline assignment: CDR1 EGSTGY and CDR2 YDSYTSSV. The CDR3 sequence is CATWDHLGREKLF. Written as DNA, the CDR3 is TGTGCCACCTGGGATCATTTAGGGAGGGAGAAACTCTTT.

Regarding this clone: The protein held in TCRdb is that of a much larger clone and does not match this DNA's translation at residue 9, likely because of a read error; the protein shown is translated from the DNA. With the J gene uncalled, the V gene is TRGV9. The CDR3 totals 11 residues. The germline gives CDR1 GITISATS, CDR2 ISYDGTV (reference sequence). The CDR3 region has the DNA TGTGCCTTGTGGGAGACAGGGTTCAGGATATTT. The encoded protein is CALWETGFRIF.

The table lists this clone with a few counts. The TCRdb protein comes from a much larger clone and disagrees with this DNA's translation at residue 5, likely due to a read error; the protein given here is derived from the DNA. The chain uses TRGV3 and TRGJ1 or TRGJ2. The J gene is absent in TCRdb and was assigned here via DNA matching to germline. Germline CDR1 reads VTNTFY; CDR2 reads YDVSTARD (reference sequence). This CDR3 is 13 amino acids long. The CDR3 coding sequence is TGTGCCACCTGGGGCAGGCGGAAGTATAAGAAACTCTTT. Its translation is CATWGRRKYKKLF.

This clone was recorded many times. TCRdb's entry gives the protein of a much larger clone, which mismatches this DNA's translation at residue 9, likely from a read error; the protein reported here is translated from the DNA. The chain combines TRGV9 with TRGJ1 or TRGJ2. CDR1 GITISATS and CDR2 ISYDGTV come from the germline V gene (reference sequence). J was trimmed by 2 bases and V by 8 bases; bases with no gene match: 15. The CDR3 is 15 residues long. DNA for the CDR3: TGTGCCTTGTACCTTTATTCTTCGGATTATTATAAGAAACTCTTT. Its translation: CALYLYSSDYYKKLF.

A note on this clone: TCRdb's entry gives the protein of a much larger clone, which mismatches this DNA's translation at residue 13, likely from a read error; the protein reported here is translated from the DNA. The chain is built from TRGV9 and TRGJ1 or TRGJ2. No J gene is reported in TCRdb; it was inferred here by comparing the DNA with germline. CDR3 length: 16 amino acids. Germline V gene lookup returns CDR1 GITISATS and CDR2 ISYDGTV (reference sequence). The DNA of the CDR3 is TGTGCCTTGTGGGAGGGTATCCTCCCCGAGCATTATAGGAAACTCTTT. This translates into CALWEGILPEHYRKLF.

This clone was recorded at least ten times. The chain uses TRGV3 and TRGJ1 or TRGJ2. CDR1 VTNTFY and CDR2 YDVSTARD come from the germline V gene (reference sequence). Trimming at V came to 5 bases and at J to 0 bases, leaving 4 bases not matched to a gene. The CDR3 runs to 13 residues. The CDR3 is CATWGQNYYKKLF. Written as DNA, the CDR3 is TGTGCCACCTGGGGTCAGAATTATTATAAGAAACTCTTT.

This clone was seen many times. TCRdb's protein for this DNA is that of a much larger clone and differs from the translation at residue 6, likely a read error; the protein shown is the DNA translation. This chain joins TRGV9 and TRGJ1 or TRGJ2. V gave up 3 bases and J gave up 6 bases; unmatched junction bases: 11. Per the germline V gene, CDR1 is GITISATS and CDR2 is ISYDGTV (reference sequence). CDR3 length: 14 residues. The CDR3 loop reads CALWEMPYGYKKLF. The DNA for the CDR3 is TGTGCCTTGTGGGAGATGCCTTACGGTTATAAGAAACTCTTT.

This clone was observed a few times. This likely came from a read error, as a far larger clone is one base away. Other DNA sequences in the same sample also yield this CDR3. The chain uses TRGV9 and TRGJP. TCRdb supplies no J gene; here it was assigned by aligning the nucleotide sequence to germline. Germline CDR1 GITISATS, CDR2 ISYDGTV (reference sequence). CDR3 length: 18 amino acids. This CDR3 reads CALWQVSRQELGKKIKVF. As DNA, the CDR3 is TGTGCCTTGTGGCAGGTGAGCCGGCAAGAGTTGGGTAAAAAAATCAAGGTATTT.